The 17 T cell receptor beta chains below were found in one sample sequenced in a study of OX40 agonist ivuxolimab in advanced cancers. The method was immunoSEQ multiplex PCR; TCRdb's version includes in-frame clones alone and lacks a portion of them. The sample consists of more than 9,500 clones, 86% of them appearing once. Sequencing was performed on CD4+ or CD8+ T cells sorted from blood, taken in a trial of the OX40 agonist ivuxolimab. These receptor sequences come from an adult with an advanced solid tumor such as melanoma, head and neck, liver or kidney cancer.

The rearrangement joins TRBV7-2 to TRBJ1-1; D unresolved. The CDR3 loop spans 12 amino acids. Germline V CDR1 and CDR2: SGHTA, FQGNSA. V lost 5 bases and J 1 base, leaving 5 bases between the germline ends. The CDR3 is CASSTENTEAFF. CDR3 coding DNA: TGTGCCAGCAGCACAGAGAACACTGAAGCTTTCTTT.

The gene calls are TRBV7-9 and TRBJ1-1; D remains ambiguous. This CDR3 contains 13 residues. Germline CDR1 and CDR2: SEHNR and FQNEAQ (reference sequence). The V and J ends lost 1 base and 1 base respectively, with 4 bases between them. The CDR3 DNA reads TGTGCCAGCAGCTTAGGGTCGAACACTGAAGCTTTCTTT. This gives the protein CASSLGSNTEAFF.

The gene calls are TRBV18 and TRBJ1-2, with TRBD1 as a possible D gene (6 bases). There are 14 residues in the CDR3. The germline V and J ends were trimmed by 2 bases and 2 bases, with 9 bases remaining between them. Germline CDR1 KGHSH, CDR2 LQKENI. CDR3 DNA sequence: TGTGCCAGCTCACCAAGGGACAAGAACTATGGCTACACCTTC. Translated: CASSPRDKNYGYTF.

This chain links TRBV27 with TRBJ2-7, with D perhaps TRBD1 (5 bases). Germline CDR1 is MNHEY and CDR2 is SMNVEV (reference sequence). Trimming stripped 0 bases from V and 7 bases from J, with 16 bases between. The CDR3 spans 15 residues. Written as DNA, the CDR3 is TGTGCCAGCAGTTTATCGTCGCAGGGAAGAGGTGAGCAGTACTTC. Amino acid sequence: CASSLSSQGRGEQYF.

This sequence joins TRBV13 and TRBJ1-4; D call uncertain. CDR3 size: 14 residues. The V end lost 4 bases, the J end lost 7 bases, and 13 bases lay between the germline ends. Germline lookup yields CDR1 PRHDT and CDR2 FYEKMQ (reference sequence). This CDR3 is CASSSPPVSEKLFF. As DNA, the CDR3 is TGTGCCAGCAGCTCCCCCCCGGTCAGTGAAAAACTGTTTTTT.

The chain carries TRBV5-1 and TRBJ2-7; D possibly corresponds to TRBD2 (6 bases). Germline-derived CDR1 and CDR2 are SGHRS and YFSETQ. Trimming stripped 1 base from V and 3 bases from J, with 8 bases between. CDR3 length: 13 amino acids. CDR3 loop: CASSLIGGYEQYF. The CDR3 DNA reads as TGCGCCAGCAGCTTGATCGGGGGCTACGAGCAGTACTTC.

This chain connects TRBV5-4 to TRBJ2-7, with 11 bases that match TRBD2. V lost 2 bases, J lost 12 bases, and 13 bases stayed unmatched. The CDR3 has 15 residues. Germline V CDR1 and CDR2: SGHNT, YYREEE (reference sequence). CDR3 residues: CASSLGGLAGGGLYF. The CDR3 DNA reads as TGTGCCAGCAGCTTAGGGGGGCTAGCGGGAGGTGGGCTGTACTTC.

V usage is TRBV6-4 and J usage is TRBJ1-3; the D gene is possibly TRBD1 (6 bases). The germline V gene has CDR1 MRHNA and CDR2 SNTAGT. CDR3 size: 17 residues. V was trimmed by 9 bases and J by 6 bases, leaving 27 bases between them. The CDR3 bases are TGTGCCAGTTATTGTCGTGGGGACATCGTGAGGGAAAACACCATATATTTT. It encodes CASYCRGDIVRENTIYF.

The table lists this clone with a few counts. The chain uses TRBV7-9 and TRBJ2-7, with 14 positions matching TRBD2. Germline assignment: CDR1 SEHNR and CDR2 FQNEAQ (reference sequence). V was clipped by 3 bases and J by 4 bases; unmatched bases: 5. The CDR3 sequence is 16 residues long. CDR3 loop: CASSFIGTSGSYEQYF. Here the CDR3 DNA reads TGTGCCAGCAGCTTCATCGGGACTAGCGGGAGTTACGAGCAGTACTTC. Looking up the rest from reference TRBV7-9 and TRBJ2-7 gives the full variable domain: DTGVSQNPRHKITKRGQNVTFRCDPISEHNRLYWYRQTLGQGPEFLTYFQNEAQLEKSRLLSDRFSAERPKGSFSTLEIQRTEQGDSAMYLCASSFIGTSGSYEQYFGPGTRLTVT.

The rearrangement joins TRBV27 to TRBJ2-1; the D gene is possibly TRBD2 (5 bases). Germline CDR1 is MNHEY and CDR2 is SMNVEV (reference sequence). The CDR3 is made up of 13 amino acids. The V gene lost 4 bases and the J gene lost 4 bases, with 8 bases spanning the gap. The CDR3 region is CASSSGFYNEQFF. CDR3 coding DNA: TGTGCCAGCAGTTCGGGATTTTACAATGAGCAGTTCTTC.

The gene calls are TRBV7-9 and TRBJ2-3; 10 positions agree with TRBD2. Trimming removed 8 bases from V and 6 bases from J; junction bases left unmatched: 11. The CDR3 is 15 amino acids. Germline V lookup: CDR1 SEHNR, CDR2 FQNEAQ (reference sequence). CDR3 coding DNA: TGTGCCAGCCGGGCTAGCGGGGGAATCGGGGATACGCAGTATTTT. The encoded protein is CASRASGGIGDTQYF.

The CDR3 reads CASSLGLRDSNQPQHF. The CDR3 nucleotides read TGTGCCAGCAGCTTAGGCCTGAGGGACAGCAATCAGCCCCAGCATTTT. This chain joins TRBV13 and TRBJ1-5, with a possible D match to TRBD1 (5 bases). V was pared by 0 bases and J by 1 base, with 10 bases between. CDR1 and CDR2 from the germline V gene are PRHDT and FYEKMQ (reference sequence). The CDR3 covers 16 residues.

This clone is a singleton in its sample. The V and J genes are TRBV30 and TRBJ1-1, with a possible D match to TRBD1 (5 bases). This CDR3 region has 13 residues. Trimming stripped 4 bases from V and 0 bases from J, with 9 bases between. The V gene's germline CDR1 is GTSNPN and CDR2 SVGIG (reference sequence). The CDR3 spells CAWTSGLNTEAFF. The CDR3, as DNA: TGTGCCTGGACATCAGGGCTGAACACTGAAGCTTTCTTT.

This clone has a handful of counts. The chain is built from TRBV5-4 and TRBJ2-7; the D gene could be TRBD1 or TRBD2 (5 bases each). CDR1 is SGHNT, CDR2 YYREEE, per germline (reference sequence). V lost 2 bases to trimming and J lost 0 bases, with 6 bases between them. The CDR3 is made up of 13 amino acids. CDR3 protein: CASSFGTSYEQYF. The CDR3 DNA sequence: TGTGCCAGCAGCTTTGGGACCTCCTACGAGCAGTACTTC.

This clone was observed a few times. This chain joins TRBV2 and TRBJ1-1; 7 nucleotides match TRBD1. V lost 4 bases, J lost 6 bases, and 2 bases stayed unmatched. The CDR3 contains 12 residues. The germline gives CDR1 SNHLY, CDR2 FYNNEI. The CDR3 DNA follows: TGTGCCAGCAGTGGTCAGGGGGCTGAAGCTTTCTTT. It encodes CASSGQGAEAFF.

The chain joins TRBV7-5 to TRBJ2-5. TRBV7-5 is deemed a pseudogene. The CDR3 covers 12 residues. The CDR3: CASGMGEETQYF. CDR3 DNA sequence: TGTGCCAGCGGGATGGGGGAAGAGACCCAGTACTTC.

This sequence joins TRBV9 and TRBJ2-7; 7 positions agree with TRBD1. J lost 2 bases, V lost 0 bases, and 5 bases had no gene match. CDR1 and CDR2 from the germline V gene are SGDLS and YYNGEE. This CDR3 is built from 15 residues. The CDR3 spells CASSVGGTVPYEQYF. CDR3 DNA sequence: TGTGCCAGCAGCGTAGGGGGGACAGTCCCCTACGAGCAGTACTTC.